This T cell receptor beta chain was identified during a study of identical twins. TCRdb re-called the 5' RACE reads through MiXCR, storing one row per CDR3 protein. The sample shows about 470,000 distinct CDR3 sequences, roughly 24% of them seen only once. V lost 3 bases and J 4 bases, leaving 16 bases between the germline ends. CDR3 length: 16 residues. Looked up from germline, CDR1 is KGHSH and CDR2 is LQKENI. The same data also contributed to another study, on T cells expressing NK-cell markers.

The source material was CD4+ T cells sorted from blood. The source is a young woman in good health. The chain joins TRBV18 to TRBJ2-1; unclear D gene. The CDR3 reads CASSPLHDVNYNEQFF. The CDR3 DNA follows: TGTGCCAGCTCACCCCTGCACGACGTCAATTACAATGAGCAGTTCTTC.